One and the same sample provided the 23 T cell receptor delta chains below, sequenced in a study of gamma-delta T cells after stem cell transplantation. TCRdb fed the RT-PCR reads to CATT. The sample has 950 to 1,500 delta-chain clones; about 1.5% are singletons. The sequenced sample was gamma-delta T cells. The receptors were gathered from a human donor. It is not recorded whose cells these are; they may come from a transplant donor.

Comment on this clone: The protein TCRdb lists belongs to a much larger clone and differs from this DNA's translation at residue 4, which points to a read error; the protein shown is made from the DNA. The chain is built from TRDV2 and TRDJ1, with D possibly being TRDD3 (6 bases). This CDR3 has 21 residues. Germline CDR1 GEAIGNYY, CDR2 EKD. This CDR3 reads CACYTVKPVGGPNLYTDKLIF. The CDR3 DNA reads as TGTGCCTGTTACACCGTAAAACCTGTAGGGGGACCAAACCTGTACACCGATAAACTCATCTTT.

This clone was seen more than once but under ten times. The TCRdb protein comes from a much larger clone and disagrees with this DNA's translation at residue 4, likely due to a read error; the protein given here is derived from the DNA. The chain employs TRDV2 and TRDJ1; 8 bases match TRDD3. Trimming cost V 8 bases and J 0 bases; bases outside gene matches: 7. Looked up from germline, CDR1 is GEAIGNYY and CDR2 is EKD. The CDR3 is made up of 14 amino acids. CDR3 DNA sequence: TGTGCCTCTAACAAACTGGGGGACACCGATAAACTCATCTTT. This encodes CASNKLGDTDKLIF.

A word on this clone: The protein TCRdb gives is from a much larger clone and does not agree with this DNA's translation at residue 19, likely a read error; the protein shown here comes from the DNA. J is TRDJ3 and V is TRDV2; 8 bases match TRDD3. Germline CDR1 GEAIGNYY, CDR2 EKD. The CDR3 loop spans 21 amino acids. CDR3 in amino acids: CACDTAPSGGPQSWDTRQVFF. The DNA for the CDR3 is TGTGCCTGTGACACTGCTCCTTCTGGGGGACCCCAATCCTGGGACACCCGACAGGTGTTTTTC.

The sample holds a few counts of this clone. V and J are TRDV2 and TRDJ3, with 12 bases identical to TRDD3. CDR3 length equals 18 residues. V lost 0 bases and J lost 4; bases outside the gene matches: 3. The germline gives CDR1 GEAIGNYY, CDR2 EKD. As DNA, the CDR3 is TGTGCCTGTGACACCGTACTGGGGGATACTTGGGACACCCGACAGATGTTTTTC. It specifies CACDTVLGDTWDTRQMFF.

There are a few counts of this clone. The protein given by TCRdb reflects a much larger clone and differs at residue 8 from this DNA's translation, likely from a read error; the protein shown is the DNA's translation. The chain joins TRDV2 to TRDJ1, with 8 bases lining up with TRDD3. Germline-derived CDR1 and CDR2 are GEAIGNYY and EKD. V trimming: 0 bases; J trimming: 8 bases; junction bases outside the gene matches: 13. The length of the CDR3 is 16 residues. The CDR3 region is CACDTVVWDTPKKLIF. CDR3 bases: TGTGCCTGTGACACCGTGGTGTGGGATACGCCAAAGAAACTCATCTTT.

By sample share, this clone is medium-sized. A much larger clone lies a single base off, so this may be a read error. The V gene is TRDV2, the J gene TRDJ1, with 10 bases matching TRDD3. This CDR3 comprises 17 residues. V gave up 3 bases and J gave up 2 bases; unmatched junction bases: 11. Germline CDR1 and CDR2: GEAIGNYY and EKD. The CDR3 DNA follows: TGTGCCTGTGACGCCGTACCGGGGGATACGCGAACCGATAAACTCATCTTT. It codes for CACDAVPGDTRTDKLIF.

Points on this clone: This DNA's translation differs at residue 12 from TCRdb's protein, which comes from a much larger clone; a read error is likely, and the protein shown is translated from the DNA. V and J are TRDV2 and TRDJ3, with 8 bases identical to TRDD3. This CDR3 is built from 19 residues. The germline V gene encodes CDR1 GEAIGNYY and CDR2 EKD. DNA for the CDR3: TGTGCCTGTGACACAATGGGGGATTTCAGCTCCTTGGACACCCGACAGATGTTTTTC. Translated: CACDTMGDFSSLDTRQMFF.

This clone has just a few counts. The protein recorded in TCRdb matches a much larger clone and deviates from this DNA's translation at residue 14, suggesting a read error; the protein here is obtained by translating the DNA. The V call is TRDV2, the J call TRDJ1; D is unclear. This CDR3 is 15 amino acids long. Germline CDR1 is GEAIGNYY and CDR2 is EKD. CDR3 loop: CACDTVEGFGDKLTF. The CDR3, as DNA: TGTGCCTGTGACACCGTGGAGGGGTTTGGCGATAAACTCACCTTT.

By share, this clone ranks as medium-sized. The chain uses TRDV2 and TRDJ1; TRDD3 agrees at 10 bases. Trimming took 1 base from V and 0 from J; bases not matched to a gene: 10. The CDR3 contains 18 residues. Germline assignment: CDR1 GEAIGNYY and CDR2 EKD. CDR3 nucleotide sequence: TGTGCCTGTGACACAGTACTGGGGGATCCCTTGTACACCGATAAACTCATCTTT. Translating it yields CACDTVLGDPLYTDKLIF.

This clone qualifies as medium-sized. The V gene is TRDV2, the J gene TRDJ3; TRDD3 matches 11 bases. The V gene's germline CDR1 is GEAIGNYY and CDR2 EKD. The CDR3 totals 20 residues. Trimming took 0 bases from V and 3 from J; bases not matched to a gene: 9. The CDR3: CACDTGWGIRTGWDTRQMFF. DNA for the CDR3: TGTGCCTGTGACACCGGATGGGGGATACGAACCGGCTGGGACACCCGACAGATGTTTTTC.

With regard to this clone: The protein TCRdb gives is from a much larger clone and does not agree with this DNA's translation at residue 8, likely a read error; the protein shown here comes from the DNA. J is TRDJ1 and V is TRDV2; the match to TRDD3 covers 7 bases. This CDR3 region has 14 residues. Per the germline V gene, CDR1 is GEAIGNYY and CDR2 is EKD. CDR3 bases: TGTGCCTCTGACAAACTGGGGAACACCGATAAACTCATCTTT. Translated: CASDKLGNTDKLIF.

With regard to this clone: TCRdb's entry gives the protein of a much larger clone, which mismatches this DNA's translation at residue 17, likely from a read error; the protein reported here is translated from the DNA. The chain is built from TRDV2 and TRDJ1, with 8 bases lining up with TRDD3. CDR1 is GEAIGNYY and CDR2 is EKD in the germline V gene. This CDR3 contains 18 residues. The CDR3 sequence is CACDTLVTGGQYTDKLTF. In nucleotides, the CDR3 is TGTGCCTGTGACACGTTGGTTACTGGGGGCCAGTACACCGATAAACTCACCTTT.

This clone appeared a few times. The protein TCRdb lists belongs to a much larger clone and differs from this DNA's translation at residue 11, which points to a read error; the protein shown is made from the DNA. This rearrangement joins TRDV2 to TRDJ1; D might be TRDD3 (5 bases). From germline, CDR1 is GEAIGNYY and CDR2 EKD. V lost 3 bases and J 4 bases, leaving 23 bases between the germline ends. This CDR3 comprises 17 residues. DNA for the CDR3: TGTGCCTGTGACCCCGTAATTCGATTGGGGAAAGGCGATAAACTCATCTTT. It is translated as CACDPVIRLGKGDKLIF.

Concerning this clone itself: For this DNA, TCRdb reports the protein of a much larger clone, which diverges at residue 9, most likely from a read error; the protein presented here is translated directly from the DNA. The chain is built from TRDV2 and TRDJ1; D not resolved. The CDR3 totals 21 residues. From germline, CDR1 is GEAIGNYY and CDR2 EKD. V lost 0 bases and J lost 0, with 28 bases in between. CDR3 in amino acids: CACDTLPVGSGWKRHTDKLIF. CDR3 bases: TGTGCCTGTGACACCCTCCCCGTTGGGAGTGGGTGGAAACGCCACACCGATAAACTCATCTTT.

This clone is large within its sample. The same CDR3 also results from other DNA sequences found in this sample. The chain links TRDV2 to TRDJ1; 12 bases are shared with TRDD3. Unmatched junction bases numbered 13, after V lost 3 bases and J lost 0 bases. Germline CDR1 and CDR2: GEAIGNYY and EKD. CDR3 length: 19 amino acids. This CDR3 is CACDPISLGDTLDTDKLIF. CDR3 bases: TGTGCCTGTGACCCGATTTCTCTGGGGGATACGCTAGACACCGATAAACTCATCTTT.

This clone is judged large. The chain employs TRDV2 and TRDJ3, with 8 bases identical to TRDD3. CDR3 length: 19 amino acids. Trimming removed 1 base from V and 0 bases from J; junction bases left unmatched: 7. CDR1 and CDR2 from the germline V gene are GEAIGNYY and EKD. The CDR3 is CACDTMGDFSSWDTRQMFF. The CDR3 DNA reads TGTGCCTGTGACACAATGGGGGATTTCAGCTCCTGGGACACCCGACAGATGTTTTTC.

The table lists this clone with a few counts. TCRdb's entry gives the protein of a much larger clone, which mismatches this DNA's translation at residue 10, likely from a read error; the protein reported here is translated from the DNA. V and J are TRDV2 and TRDJ2, with TRDD3 identical over 10 bases. There are 15 residues in the CDR3. CDR1 and CDR2 from the germline V gene are GEAIGNYY and EKD. CDR3 bases: TGTGCCTGTGACATACTGGGGGATTTGATAGCACAACTCTTCTTT. This encodes CACDILGDLIAQLFF.

This clone has only a few counts. This rearrangement joins TRDV2 to TRDJ3, with 13 positions matching TRDD3. After removal of 1 base from V and 7 bases from J, the junction contained 9 bases not matched to a gene. Germline V gives CDR1 GEAIGNYY, CDR2 EKD. This CDR3 contains 19 residues. The CDR3 DNA sequence: TGTGCCTGTGACACTCGACTGGGGGATACGCATAAAGACACCCGACAGATGTTTTTC. Translating it yields CACDTRLGDTHKDTRQMFF.

Regarding this clone: A read error is likely here: a far larger clone is one base away. The identical CDR3 is also encoded by other nucleotide sequences in the sample. The V and J genes are TRDV2 and TRDJ1; D uncertain. CDR1 is GEAIGNYY and CDR2 is EKD in the germline V gene. The V and J ends lost 0 bases and 0 bases respectively, with 28 bases between them. There are 21 residues in the CDR3. CDR3: CACDTLPVESGWKRHTDKLIF. The CDR3 DNA reads TGTGCCTGTGACACCCTCCCCGTTGAAAGTGGGTGGAAACGCCACACCGATAAACTCATCTTT.

The V and J genes are TRDV2 and TRDJ1; 12 nucleotides align to TRDD3. The CDR3 is made up of 17 amino acids. J lost 7 bases, V lost 4 bases, and 15 bases had no gene match. CDR1 and CDR2 from the germline V gene are GEAIGNYY and EKD. CDR3 coding DNA: TGTGCCTGTGATCCGGTACTGGGGGATACCGGAGGGTCTAAACTCATCTTT. This gives the protein CACDPVLGDTGGSKLIF.

This clone rates as large. This CDR3 is also generated by other DNA sequences in the sample. The chain combines TRDV2 with TRDJ1, with TRDD3 matching 12 bases. V trimming: 1 base; J trimming: 2 bases; junction bases outside the gene matches: 7. Germline values: CDR1 GEAIGNYY, CDR2 EKD. This CDR3 has 17 residues. CDR3 DNA sequence: TGTGCCTGTGACACGGTCGGGCTGGGGGATACGACCGATAAACTCATCTTT. It is translated as CACDTVGLGDTTDKLIF.

The V gene is TRDV2, the J gene TRDJ1; TRDD3 matches at 10 bases. V dropped 2 bases and J dropped 6; count of bases not matched to a gene: 11. This CDR3 has 16 amino acids. Per germline, CDR1 GEAIGNYY and CDR2 EKD. The CDR3 loop is CACDILGDSGPYKLIF. DNA of the CDR3: TGTGCCTGTGACATACTGGGGGATTCTGGACCATATAAACTCATCTTT.

This clone was observed a handful of times. This DNA's translation and the protein TCRdb lists, from a much larger clone, do not match at residue 14, likely due to a read error; the protein shown is translated from the DNA. The gene calls are TRDV2 and TRDJ1; D unclear. The CDR3 is 17 residues long. CDR1 is GEAIGNYY and CDR2 is EKD in the germline V gene. CDR3 coding DNA: TGTGCCTGTGACGGCCTCGGGGTTCCCGGAGGCACCGATAGACTCATCTTT. The encoded protein is CACDGLGVPGGTDRLIF.